The clone carrying this TCR beta chain appeared a few times. This sample is drawn from a study of early T cells in non-severe SARS-CoV-2 infection. Study-wide background: Bulk RNA taken from unsorted whole blood was sequenced, leaving chains unpaired.

Germline V CDR1 and CDR2: LNHDA, SQIVND (reference sequence). This CDR3 spans 14 amino acids. The V gene end was trimmed by 8 bases and the J gene end by 0 bases; junction bases not matched to a gene: 2. Each single cDNA molecule received a unique molecular identifier. TCRdb called the 5' RACE reads again in MiXCR, with one record for every CDR3 protein. This table holds some 77,000 distinct CDR3 sequences, approximately 16% found once. The sample was whole blood. The TCR comes from an adult who was a healthcare worker with PCR-confirmed SARS-CoV-2 infection or an uninfected control (not recorded which). V is TRBV19 and J is TRBJ2-5, with 11 bases aligning to TRBD2. CDR3 residues: CASRLAGNQETQYF. The CDR3 DNA reads as TGTGCCAGTCGACTAGCGGGGAACCAAGAGACCCAGTACTTC.